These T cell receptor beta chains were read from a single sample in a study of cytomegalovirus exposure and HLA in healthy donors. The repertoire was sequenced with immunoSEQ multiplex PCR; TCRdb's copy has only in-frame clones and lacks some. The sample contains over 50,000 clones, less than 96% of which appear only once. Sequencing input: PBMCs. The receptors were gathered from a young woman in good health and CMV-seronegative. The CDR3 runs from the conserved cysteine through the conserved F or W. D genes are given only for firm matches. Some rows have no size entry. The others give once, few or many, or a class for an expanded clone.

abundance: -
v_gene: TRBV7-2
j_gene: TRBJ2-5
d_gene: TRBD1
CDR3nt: TGTGCCAGCAGCACTCAGCCGGGACAGCGACAAGAGACCCAGTACTTC
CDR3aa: CASSTQPGQRQETQYF

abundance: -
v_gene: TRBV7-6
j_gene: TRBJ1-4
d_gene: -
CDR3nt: TGTGCCAGCAGCCGGGGGGGCAAAACTAATGAAAAACTGTTTTTT
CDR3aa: CASSRGGKTNEKLFF

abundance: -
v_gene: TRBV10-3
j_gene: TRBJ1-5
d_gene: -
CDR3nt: TGTGCCATCGAGGGGGGGGCCCACGGGCAGCCCCAGCATTTT
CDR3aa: CAIEGGAHGQPQHF

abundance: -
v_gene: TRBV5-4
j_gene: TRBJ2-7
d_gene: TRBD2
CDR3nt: TGTGCCAGCAGCTTGGTGCCGACTAGCGTCGAGCAGTACTTC
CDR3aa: CASSLVPTSVEQYF

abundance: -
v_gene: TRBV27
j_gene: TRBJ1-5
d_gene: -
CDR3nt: TGTGCCAGCAGTGCAAGGGGCTGGGGCAATCAGCCCCAGCATTTT
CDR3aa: CASSARGWGNQPQHF

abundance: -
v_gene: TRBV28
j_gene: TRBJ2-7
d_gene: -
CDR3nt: TGTGCCAGCAGTTTGGCCAGGGCGGGGAACTCCTACGAGCAGTACTTC
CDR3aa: CASSLARAGNSYEQYF

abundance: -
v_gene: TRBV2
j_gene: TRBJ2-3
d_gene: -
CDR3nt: TGTGCCACCGCCAGCGGGTCGGTCCCAGATACGCAGTATTTT
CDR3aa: CATASGSVPDTQYF

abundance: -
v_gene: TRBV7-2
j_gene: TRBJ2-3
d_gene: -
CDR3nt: TGTGCCAGCAGCTTAGGGCTAGAAGGTACGCAGTATTTT
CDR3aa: CASSLGLEGTQYF

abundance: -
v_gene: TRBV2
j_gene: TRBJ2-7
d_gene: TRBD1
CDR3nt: TGTGCCAGCACCAGAGGGACAGGTAACGAGCAGTACTTC
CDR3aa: CASTRGTGNEQYF

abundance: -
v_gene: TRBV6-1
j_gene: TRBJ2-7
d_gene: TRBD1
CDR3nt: TGTGCCAGCAGTGACCGGGACAGGGCGAAGGGGGAGCAGTACTTC
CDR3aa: CASSDRDRAKGEQYF

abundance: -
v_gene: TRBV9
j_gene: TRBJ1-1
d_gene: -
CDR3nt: TGTGCCAGCAGCGTAGTGGTGGAAGGAGTTGGAGCTTTCTTT
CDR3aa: CASSVVVEGVGAFF

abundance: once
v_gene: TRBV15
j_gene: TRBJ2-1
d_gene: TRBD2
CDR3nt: TGTGCCACCAGCTCCCAGCGGGAGGGCCAGTGGAATGAGCAGTTCTTC
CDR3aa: CATSSQREGQWNEQFF

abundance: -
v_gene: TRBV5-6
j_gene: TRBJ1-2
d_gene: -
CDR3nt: TGTGCCAGCAGCTTGTGGGGGCGCGGTGGCTACACCTTC
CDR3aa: CASSLWGRGGYTF

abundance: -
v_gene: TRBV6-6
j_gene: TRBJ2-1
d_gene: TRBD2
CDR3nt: TGTGCCAGCACCAACCCGGGGACTAAGGAGCAGTTCTTC
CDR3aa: CASTNPGTKEQFF

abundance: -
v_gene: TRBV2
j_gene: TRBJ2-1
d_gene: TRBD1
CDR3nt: TGTGCCAGCAGTGAAGGGGACAGGGGGATTTACAATGAGCAGTTCTTC
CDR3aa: CASSEGDRGIYNEQFF

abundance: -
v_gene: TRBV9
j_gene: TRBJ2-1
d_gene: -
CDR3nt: TGTGCCAGCAGCGTAGAGGCGGAGCACAATGAGCAGTTCTTC
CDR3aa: CASSVEAEHNEQFF

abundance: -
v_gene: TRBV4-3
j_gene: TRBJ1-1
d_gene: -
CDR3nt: TGCGCCAGCAGCCAAGATCGGAGGCAGGGGTTTAGTGAAGCTTTCTTT
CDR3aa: CASSQDRRQGFSEAFF

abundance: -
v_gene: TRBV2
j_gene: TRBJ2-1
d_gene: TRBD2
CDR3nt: TGTGCCAGCAGTACCGAGGGAGCGGGGGGTGAGCAGTTCTTC
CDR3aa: CASSTEGAGGEQFF

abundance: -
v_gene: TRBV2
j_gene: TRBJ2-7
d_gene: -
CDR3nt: TGTGCCAGCAGTGAGTATGGGCTTTACGAGCAGTACTTC
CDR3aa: CASSEYGLYEQYF

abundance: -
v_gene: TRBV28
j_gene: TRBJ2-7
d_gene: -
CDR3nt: TGTGCCAGCAGTTTTGGGACACGATACTACGAGCAGTACTTC
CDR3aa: CASSFGTRYYEQYF

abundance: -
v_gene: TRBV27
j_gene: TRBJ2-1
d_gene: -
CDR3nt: TGTGTCAGCAGCCTAGATCCCAGCTCCTACAATGAGCAGTTCTTC
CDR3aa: CVSSLDPSSYNEQFF

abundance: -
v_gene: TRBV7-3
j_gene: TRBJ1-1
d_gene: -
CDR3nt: TGTGCCAGCACCCAGAATCCAGGGACTGAAGCTTTCTTT
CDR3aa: CASTQNPGTEAFF

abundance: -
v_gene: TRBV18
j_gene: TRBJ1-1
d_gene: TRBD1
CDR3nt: TGTGCCAGCTCGGGAGGACAGGTCCGCACTGAAGCTTTCTTT
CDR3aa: CASSGGQVRTEAFF

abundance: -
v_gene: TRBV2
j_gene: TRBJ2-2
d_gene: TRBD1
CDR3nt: TGTGCCAGCACCCGGACAGGGGGCGCCGGCGGGGAGCTGTTTTTT
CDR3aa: CASTRTGGAGGELFF

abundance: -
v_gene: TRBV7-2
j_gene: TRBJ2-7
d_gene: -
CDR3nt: TGTGCCAGCAGCTTGTGGCAGGCGTACGAGCAGTACTTC
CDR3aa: CASSLWQAYEQYF

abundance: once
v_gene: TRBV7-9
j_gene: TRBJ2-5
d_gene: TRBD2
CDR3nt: TGTGCCAGCAGCTGGCCGGGACTAGCGTTGGAGACCCAGTACTTC
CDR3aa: CASSWPGLALETQYF

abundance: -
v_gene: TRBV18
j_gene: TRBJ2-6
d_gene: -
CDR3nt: TGTGCCAGCTCACCAGGCGGGACTGGGGCCAACGTCCTGACTTTC
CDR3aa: CASSPGGTGANVLTF

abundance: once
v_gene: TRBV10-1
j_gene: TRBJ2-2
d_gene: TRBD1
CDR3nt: TGCGCCAGCAGTGAGACAGGGGGCGCCGGGGAGCTGTTTTTT
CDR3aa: CASSETGGAGELFF

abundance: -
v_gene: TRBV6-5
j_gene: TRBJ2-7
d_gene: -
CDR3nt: TGTGCCAGCAGGCCCGGTGGGGGCGCATACGAGCAGTACTTC
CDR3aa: CASRPGGGAYEQYF

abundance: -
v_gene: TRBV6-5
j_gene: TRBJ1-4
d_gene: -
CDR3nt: TGTGCCAGCAGTTATGGGGGGGGTGAAAAACTGTTTTTT
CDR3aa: CASSYGGGEKLFF

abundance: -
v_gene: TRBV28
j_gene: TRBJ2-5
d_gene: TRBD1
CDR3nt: TGTGCCAGCAGTTTGGGGACAGGGGGCTGGGAGACCCAGTACTTC
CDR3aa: CASSLGTGGWETQYF

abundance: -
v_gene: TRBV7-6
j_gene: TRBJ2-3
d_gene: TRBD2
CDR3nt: TGTGCCAGCAGCTTATATTCTCTTGGGCGGGGGGGCCGTACAGATACGCAGTATTTT
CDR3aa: CASSLYSLGRGGRTDTQYF

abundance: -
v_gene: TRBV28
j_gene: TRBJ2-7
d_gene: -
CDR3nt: TGTGCCAGCAGTTTAGGGGGCAGCCTGGACGAGCAGTACTTC
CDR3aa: CASSLGGSLDEQYF

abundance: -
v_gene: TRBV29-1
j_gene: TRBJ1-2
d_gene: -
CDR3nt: TGCAGCGTTGAAGGGGCCTATGGCTACACCTTC
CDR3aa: CSVEGAYGYTF

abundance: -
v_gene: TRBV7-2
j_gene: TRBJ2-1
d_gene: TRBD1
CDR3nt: TGTGCCAGCAGCTCCCACCCGGGCCCACAGGGGAACAATGAGCAGTTCTTC
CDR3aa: CASSSHPGPQGNNEQFF

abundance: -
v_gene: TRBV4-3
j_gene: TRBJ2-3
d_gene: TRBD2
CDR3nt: TGCGCCAGCAGCCAAGCGAGGACTAGGGGAGATACGCAGTATTTT
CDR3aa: CASSQARTRGDTQYF

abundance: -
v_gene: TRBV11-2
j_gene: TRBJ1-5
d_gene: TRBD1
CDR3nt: TGTGCCAGCAGCCGGACAGGGGGCGGGCAGCCCCAGCATTTT
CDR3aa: CASSRTGGGQPQHF

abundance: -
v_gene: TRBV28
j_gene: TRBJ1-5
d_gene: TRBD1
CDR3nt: TGTGCCAGCATGCCCGACAGGGGGAATCAGCCCCAGCATTTT
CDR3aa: CASMPDRGNQPQHF

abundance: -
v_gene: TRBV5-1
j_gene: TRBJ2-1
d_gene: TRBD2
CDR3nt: TGCGCCAGCAGCGATGGGACTAGCGGGGGGCGGGAGCAGTTCTTC
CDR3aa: CASSDGTSGGREQFF

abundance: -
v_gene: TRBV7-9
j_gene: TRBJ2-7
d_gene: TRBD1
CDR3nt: TGTGCCAGCAGCAAGACAGGGGCCTCTGAGCAGTACTTC
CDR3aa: CASSKTGASEQYF

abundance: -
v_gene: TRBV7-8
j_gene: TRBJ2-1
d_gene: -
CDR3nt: TGTGCCAGCACCGGGGAGGTGGGGACCTACAATGAGCAGTTCTTC
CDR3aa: CASTGEVGTYNEQFF

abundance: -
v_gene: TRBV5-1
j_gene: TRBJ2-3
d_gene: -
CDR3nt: TGCGCCAGCAGCGGAGCCAGCACAGATACGCAGTATTTT
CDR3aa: CASSGASTDTQYF

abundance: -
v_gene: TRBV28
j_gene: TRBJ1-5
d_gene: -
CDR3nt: TGTGCCAGCAGCCCCTCCTGGGCAGCCGCCGTTAGCAATCAGCCCCAGCATTTT
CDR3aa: CASSPSWAAAVSNQPQHF

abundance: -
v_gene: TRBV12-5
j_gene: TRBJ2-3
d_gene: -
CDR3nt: TGTGCTAGTGGTTTGGGGGGGGTAGAGGATACGCAGTATTTT
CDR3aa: CASGLGGVEDTQYF

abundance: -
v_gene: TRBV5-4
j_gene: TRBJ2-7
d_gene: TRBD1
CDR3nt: TGTGCCAGCAGGTTTGACAGGGGCCCCTTCTACGAGCAGTACTTC
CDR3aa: CASRFDRGPFYEQYF

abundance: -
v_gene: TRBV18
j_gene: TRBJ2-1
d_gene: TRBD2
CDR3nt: TGTGCCAGCTCACCCGGGGCGGGGGGCTCCTACAATGAGCAGTTCTTC
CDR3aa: CASSPGAGGSYNEQFF

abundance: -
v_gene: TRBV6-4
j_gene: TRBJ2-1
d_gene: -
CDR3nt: TGTGCCAGCAGTGACTCACGGGGTGAGCAGTTCTTC
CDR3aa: CASSDSRGEQFF

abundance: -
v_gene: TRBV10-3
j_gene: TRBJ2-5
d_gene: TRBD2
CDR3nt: TGTGCCATCAGCCCGGGACTAGCTCAGGGAGAGACCCAGTACTTC
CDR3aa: CAISPGLAQGETQYF

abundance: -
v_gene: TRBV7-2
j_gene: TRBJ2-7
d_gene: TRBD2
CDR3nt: TGTGCCAGCAGCTTAGGCGGGGGGGCCTACGAGCAGTACTTC
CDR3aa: CASSLGGGAYEQYF

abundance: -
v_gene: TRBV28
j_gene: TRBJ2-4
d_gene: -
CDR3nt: TGTGCCAGCAGTCCCCCCCCCTCGACAGGCGATACGTACTTC
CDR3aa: CASSPPPSTGDTYF